The rows below give T cell receptor beta chains drawn from one sample of a study of control samples from healthy donors and cancer patients. Repertoires were generated with immunoSEQ multiplex PCR, while TCRdb's copy carries only in-frame clones and drops some. The sample lists some 120,000 clones; less than 95% were seen once. The material sequenced was blood. These receptors were obtained from a man under 40 in good health. Both conserved end residues are trimmed from each CDR3. A D gene is named only where the DNA matches it firmly.

V gene	J gene	D gene	CDR3 length	CDR3 protein
TRBV21-1	TRBJ1-1	-	15	ASSAGQGAPVSPEAF
TRBV6-6	TRBJ2-5	TRBD2	14	ASSSVTSGGQETQY
TRBV3-1/TRBV3-2	TRBJ2-7	TRBD1	12	ASSRQGSSYEQY
TRBV19	TRBJ1-4	-	11	ASSVRVSEKLF
TRBV11-2	TRBJ2-2	TRBD1	14	ASKGTGFNYTGELF
TRBV27	TRBJ2-2	-	13	ASSPEGLFPGELF
TRBV7-2	TRBJ2-7	TRBD1	11	ASSLDRVREQY
TRBV12-3/TRBV12-4	TRBJ1-1	-	10	ASSQVRTEAF
TRBV27	TRBJ1-5	-	10	ASSLRGQPQH
TRBV28	TRBJ1-2	TRBD1	12	ASRQGARSYGYT
TRBV30	TRBJ1-3	TRBD1	13	AWTLGTGPGNTIY
TRBV14	TRBJ1-6	TRBD1	14	ASSQDLGQWNSPLH
TRBV7-6	TRBJ2-7	-	12	ASSLEQGVYEQY
TRBV5-1	TRBJ1-1	-	13	ASSERAGANTEAF
TRBV5-1	TRBJ1-3	-	13	ASSLTEASGNTIY
TRBV4-1	TRBJ2-7	-	12	ASSQGAGSYEQY
TRBV7-8	TRBJ2-3	-	14	ASSHQGYVITDTQY
TRBV19	TRBJ1-6	TRBD1	12	ASSILGQGSPLH
TRBV7-2	TRBJ2-7	TRBD2	13	ASSYWTGGGYEQY
TRBV5-4	TRBJ2-4	-	12	ASSLAANQNIQY
TRBV4-3	TRBJ2-3	TRBD2	15	ASSQGYSGGATDTQY
TRBV24-1	TRBJ2-1	-	10	ATSAGSYEQF
TRBV4-1	TRBJ2-2	TRBD2	17	ASSQDLVSASGDVGELF
TRBV5-1	TRBJ1-1	-	13	ASSSTRGLNTEAF
TRBV20-1	TRBJ1-3	-	9	STGSGNTIY
TRBV5-1	TRBJ1-1	-	11	ASSLARNTEAF
TRBV5-4	TRBJ2-2	-	14	ASSPRPGLNTGELF
TRBV19	TRBJ2-1	TRBD2	14	ASSISRLAGGNEQF
TRBV2	TRBJ2-5	-	11	ASRARVGETQY
TRBV6-5	TRBJ1-1	-	9	ASAQGTEAF
TRBV5-1	TRBJ1-2	-	16	ASSLTMTGRGSNYGYT
TRBV9	TRBJ1-3	-	12	ASSGRNSGNTIY
TRBV4-3	TRBJ2-2	-	11	ASSPEATGELF